This TCR beta chain was documented in a study of T cell responses to AZD1222 COVID-19 vaccine. Whole-study findings and limits: Of the AZD1222 recipients, only 5 to 7 were seropositive at baseline. It should be noted that donors were predominantly white British and more often female, and clonal diversity was possibly underestimated.

TCRdb's table, derived via immunoSEQ multiplex PCR, lists solely in-frame clones and lacks some. The table shows some 100,000 clones, with around 87% occurring only once. A word on this clone: The antigen is not known.

The germline CDR1 and CDR2 sequences are MGHRA and YSYEKL. The CDR3 loop spans 17 amino acids. V lost 0 bases to trimming and J lost 3 bases; unmatched junction nucleotides: 9. Pooled samples include second doses given at about 4 or 12 weeks. The TCR was taken from an adult who received the AZD1222 COVID-19 vaccine. The chain uses TRBV4-1 and TRBJ2-7; TRBD1 matches at 9 bases. Sequenced here: peripheral blood, sampled 28 days after the second AZD1222 dose. The CDR3 nucleotides read TGCGCCAGCAGCCAAGATGTTCTACCGGGACAGGGCTACGAGCAGTACTTC. It encodes CASSQDVLPGQGYEQYF.